Listed here are 7 T cell receptor beta chains from one sample, sequenced in a study of shared clonotypes between healthy human individuals. The protocol was immunoSEQ multiplex PCR, while the TCRdb copy is restricted to in-frame clones and leaves out a portion. The data contain some 1.5 million clones, 98% of them singletons. Sample: naive CD4+ T cells sorted from blood. As for subset: CD45RA+ positively selected. These receptors originate from a man aged 25 to 45 in good health.

The rearrangement uses TRBV5-1 and TRBJ2-7, with D hard to call. Germline CDR1 SGHRS, CDR2 YFSETQ. The CDR3 loop spans 12 amino acids. Trimming left V 3 bases short and J 5 bases short, with 9 bases between. The DNA for the CDR3 is TGCGCCAGCAGCTACAAAAGGGACGAGCAGTACTTC. Translation: CASSYKRDEQYF.

In DNA, the CDR3 is TGTGCCAGCAGCTTTAGCGGGACTAGCGGACTATACGAGCAGTACTTC. Its translation is CASSFSGTSGLYEQYF. The V gene is TRBV7-9, the J gene TRBJ2-7; the match to TRBD2 covers 11 bases. The length of the CDR3 is 16 residues. Germline V gene lookup returns CDR1 SEHNR and CDR2 FQNEAQ (reference sequence). The trim removed 3 bases at V and 4 bases at J, leaving 8 bases unmatched.

The V call is TRBV5-1, the J call TRBJ2-2; TRBD1 aligns across 7 bases. The CDR3 runs 17 residues. Germline values: CDR1 SGHRS, CDR2 YFSETQ. With V trimmed by 0 bases and J by 4 bases, 9 bases remained unmatched. CDR3 sequence: CASSLEGQVILTGELFF. The CDR3 DNA reads TGCGCCAGCAGCTTGGAAGGACAGGTGATCCTCACCGGGGAGCTGTTTTTT.

This clone was found once. The chain recombines TRBV29-1 with TRBJ1-1; no definite D call. V lost 4 bases and J 6 bases, leaving 18 bases between the germline ends. The CDR3 covers 14 residues. CDR1 SQVTM and CDR2 ANQGSEA come from the germline V gene. CDR3 sequence reads: CSVGYYSLVAEAFF. The CDR3 DNA sequence: TGCAGCGTTGGTTACTACAGCTTAGTTGCTGAAGCTTTCTTT.

V is TRBV5-1 and J is TRBJ1-4; TRBD1 matches 9 bases. From germline, CDR1 is SGHRS and CDR2 YFSETQ. The ends lost 3 bases at V and 8 bases at J; junction bases unmatched: 14. The CDR3 has 17 amino acids. Here the CDR3 reads CASSSNPQGAFNEKLFF. As DNA, the CDR3 is TGCGCCAGCAGCTCCAACCCACAGGGGGCGTTTAACGAAAAACTGTTTTTT.

CDR3 in DNA: TGTGCCAGCAGCCCCGAGCAGTACTTC. Translated: CASSPEQYF. The chain recombines TRBV7-9 with TRBJ2-7; no clear D gene. V was trimmed by 5 bases and J by 6 bases, leaving 2 bases between them. CDR1 is SEHNR and CDR2 is FQNEAQ in the germline V gene (reference sequence). The CDR3 covers 9 residues.

The V and J genes are TRBV2 and TRBJ1-1; possible D gene TRBD1, 6 bases. CDR3 length equals 16 residues. Germline V lookup: CDR1 SNHLY, CDR2 FYNNEI. Trimming removed 8 bases at V and 3 bases at J, with 22 bases between. CDR3 residues: CASRPGGGLAHTEAFF. DNA of the CDR3: TGTGCCAGCCGACCGGGAGGGGGTTTGGCTCACACTGAAGCTTTCTTT.